These T cell receptor beta chains were read from a single sample in a study of shared clonotypes between healthy human individuals. The assay was immunoSEQ multiplex PCR, and TCRdb's table has in-frame clones only and misses some. Here the sample spans under 600,000 clones, around three quarters being singletons. The sample consisted of PBMCs. These receptor sequences come from a woman between 35 and 50 years old in good health. Some clones in this sample may be carry-over from other donors' samples. CDR3s include the opening cysteine and the closing phenylalanine or tryptophan. A D gene is named only where the DNA matches it firmly. For some rows the clone size is stated as once, few or many, or as a class when expanded; others skip it.

TRBD1,-,TRBJ2-4,TRBV5-4,CASSPYRQGTNIQYF,TGTGCCAGCAGCCCATACCGACAGGGGACAAACATTCAGTACTTC
-,-,TRBJ2-1,TRBV4-2,CASSPLESSYNEQFF,TGTGCCAGCAGCCCCCTAGAAAGCTCCTACAATGAGCAGTTCTTC
TRBD2,-,TRBJ2-1,TRBV30,CAWSAGGSGSYNEQFF,TGTGCCTGGAGCGCCGGGGGTAGCGGGAGTTACAATGAGCAGTTCTTC
TRBD2,-,TRBJ2-7,TRBV29-1,CSVVSSGRVYEQYF,TGCAGCGTTGTGTCTAGCGGGAGAGTATACGAGCAGTACTTC
-,-,TRBJ2-7,TRBV28,CASSSPGRSYEQYF,TGTGCCAGCAGTTCACCAGGGAGAAGCTACGAGCAGTACTTC
-,few,TRBJ1-3,TRBV15,CATSKPTGSGNTIYF,TGTGCCACCAGCAAACCGACAGGCTCTGGAAACACCATATATTTT
-,once,TRBJ1-2,TRBV11-1,CASSLRQGGYGYTF,TGTGCCAGCAGCTTACGGCAGGGCGGCTATGGCTACACCTTC
-,-,TRBJ1-2,TRBV28,CASSFLGDTLINYGYTF,TGTGCCAGCAGTTTTTTGGGGGACACCTTAATTAACTATGGCTACACCTTC
-,-,TRBJ2-7,TRBV18,CASSPPGTPYEQYF,TGTGCCAGCTCACCACCGGGCACCCCCTACGAGCAGTACTTC
-,-,TRBJ2-1,TRBV11-2,CASSQSGTYNEQFF,TGTGCCAGCAGTCAAAGCGGAACGTACAATGAGCAGTTCTTC
-,-,TRBJ2-2,TRBV14,CASSPRSDTGELFF,TGTGCCAGCAGCCCCAGGAGTGACACCGGGGAGCTGTTTTTT
TRBD1,-,TRBJ2-6,TRBV27,CASSSGQPSSGANVLTF,TGTGCCAGCAGTTCGGGACAGCCAAGCTCTGGGGCCAACGTCCTGACTTTC
TRBD2,-,TRBJ2-1,TRBV18,CASSPNLAGFEQFF,TGTGCCAGCTCACCTAACCTAGCGGGATTTGAGCAGTTCTTC
-,-,TRBJ2-5,TRBV7-3,CASSIRYQETQYF,TGTGCCAGCAGCATACGGTACCAAGAGACCCAGTACTTC